This TCR beta chain was documented in a study of blood T cell repertoires in COVID-19. In the study overall: Collection of acute and convalescent COVID-19 samples took place in the United States, Italy and Spain. The cDNA or gDNA used as material had been derived from T cells, B-cell-depleted T cells, or PBMCs.

In the authors' workflow: Nucleated cell counts were estimated from reference gene primer amplification. Produced via immunoSEQ multiplex PCR; TCRdb's table is partial and in-frame only. That table furnishes V, J and clone size, whereas the DNA furnished D and trimming. Here the sample spans 200,000 to 300,000 clones, 80% to 90% being singletons. This clone occurred a few times. Losses at the gene ends were 3 bases for V and 3 bases for J; bases not matched to a gene: 4. The germline V gene encodes CDR1 SNHLY and CDR2 FYNNEI. The CDR3 length is 14 residues. The sequenced sample consisted of peripheral blood. This sequence was found in a woman aged 40 to 50 with acute or convalescent COVID-19. The J gene is TRBJ2-7, the V gene TRBV2; the match to TRBD1 covers 8 bases. CDR3 in DNA: TGTGCCAGCAGTGATCCAGGGGGCAGCTACGAGCAGTACGTC. Its protein product is CASSDPGGSYEQYV.